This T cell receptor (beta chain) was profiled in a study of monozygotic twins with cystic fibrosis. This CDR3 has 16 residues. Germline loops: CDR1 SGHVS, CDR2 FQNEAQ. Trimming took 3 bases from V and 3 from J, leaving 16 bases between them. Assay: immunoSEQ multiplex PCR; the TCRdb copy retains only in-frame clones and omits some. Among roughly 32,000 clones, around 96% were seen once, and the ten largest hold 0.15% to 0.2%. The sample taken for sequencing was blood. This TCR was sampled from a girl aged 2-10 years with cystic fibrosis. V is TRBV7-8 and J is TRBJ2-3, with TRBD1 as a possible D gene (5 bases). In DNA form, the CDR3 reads TGTGCCAGCAGCTTCTCAACAGGAGCTGGGACAGATACGCAGTATTTT. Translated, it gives CASSFSTGAGTDTQYF.